A selection of T cell receptor beta chains follows, all from one sample in a study of CD8 T cells in ankylosing spondylitis. TCRdb re-called the 5' RACE reads with MiXCR, one entry per CDR3 protein. This table holds about 100,000 distinct CDR3 sequences, roughly 8.3% found once. Sequenced sample: blood, either unsorted or a sorted T cell fraction (not recorded which). Receptor source: a male donor with ankylosing spondylitis or in good health (not recorded which). Both conserved end residues are part of each CDR3. D genes are given only for firm matches. Size is stated as how often the clone was seen (once, few, many) or a class if it is expanded.

>TRBD1|TRBV12-3/TRBV12-4|many|TRBJ1-3
CASSSGQGAFLSGNTIYF
TGTGCCAGCAGTTCTGGACAGGGGGCCTTCCTCTCTGGAAACACCATATATTTT
>NA|TRBV10-1|many|TRBJ2-1
CASSENREINNEQFF
TGCGCCAGCAGTGAGAACCGGGAGATAAACAATGAGCAGTTCTTC
>NA|TRBV12-3/TRBV12-4|many|TRBJ2-7
CASSLNTDSPWEYEQYF
TGTGCCAGCAGTTTAAACACGGACAGCCCTTGGGAATACGAGCAGTACTTC
>TRBD1|TRBV19|many|TRBJ2-2
CASKDRGETGELFF
TGTGCCAGCAAAGACAGGGGGGAGACCGGGGAGCTGTTTTTT
>NA|TRBV11-2|many|TRBJ2-7
CASRERRAYEQYF
TGTGCCAGCAGGGAGAGGAGAGCGTACGAGCAGTACTTC
>TRBD1|TRBV12-3/TRBV12-4|many|TRBJ2-5
CASSRQGGEETQYF
TGTGCCAGCAGCAGACAGGGGGGTGAAGAGACCCAGTACTTC
>NA|TRBV2|many|TRBJ2-1
CASGKNEQFF
TGTGCCAGCGGGAAGAATGAGCAGTTCTTC
>NA|TRBV12-3/TRBV12-4|many|TRBJ1-5
CASSSRHQNQPQHF
TGTGCCAGCAGTTCCAGACACCAAAATCAGCCCCAGCATTTT
>TRBD2|TRBV5-6|many|TRBJ2-1
CASSFSGGLSQGQFF
TGTGCCAGCAGTTTTAGCGGGGGGCTATCGCAGGGGCAGTTCTTC
>TRBD2|TRBV29-1|many|TRBJ2-7
CSVTSGVGSYEQYF
TGCAGCGTAACTAGCGGCGTCGGCTCCTACGAGCAGTACTTC
>NA|TRBV6-2/TRBV6-3|many|TRBJ1-6
CASSEGSSYNSPLHF
TGTGCCAGCAGCGAGGGGAGCTCCTATAATTCACCCCTCCACTTT
>TRBD1|TRBV19|many|TRBJ1-5
CATDREGSQPQHF
TGTGCCACTGACAGGGAGGGATCGCAGCCCCAGCATTTT